The next 2 T cell receptor beta chains were all read from a single sample in a study of blood T cell repertoires in COVID-19 (dated by TCRdb to the early 2020s). The library came from the immunoSEQ multiplex PCR assay. Not all clones reach the TCRdb copy of this immuneACCESS table, which keeps in-frame sequences only. Checked studies attribute under half of the gap to unresolved V genes and leave the rest unexplained. Present in this sample are approximately 100,000 clones, approximately 93% of which were seen just once. Of the sample, around 1% is held by the ten largest clones. Sequenced material: peripheral blood. Source of these receptors: a man aged 55 to 70 with acute or convalescent COVID-19.

This sequence joins TRBV29-1 and TRBJ2-5; possibly TRBD1 for D (5 bases). V was shortened by 4 bases and J by 2 bases, with 14 bases between the two germline ends. The germline V gene encodes CDR1 SQVTM and CDR2 ANQGSEA. The CDR3 covers 14 residues. In nucleotides, the CDR3 is TGCAGCGTTGCCGGCAGGGTAGTTCAAGAGACCCAGTACTTC. Its protein product is CSVAGRVVQETQYF.

V gene TRBV28 combines with J gene TRBJ2-5; D may be TRBD1 (5 bases). The germline V gene encodes CDR1 MDHEN and CDR2 SYDVKM. This CDR3 is 15 amino acids long. The ends were cut back, 3 bases at V and 1 base at J, with 12 bases in the middle. This CDR3 is CASSLLQVTQETQYF. The CDR3 nucleotides read TGTGCCAGCAGTTTGTTACAGGTGACCCAAGAGACCCAGTACTTC.